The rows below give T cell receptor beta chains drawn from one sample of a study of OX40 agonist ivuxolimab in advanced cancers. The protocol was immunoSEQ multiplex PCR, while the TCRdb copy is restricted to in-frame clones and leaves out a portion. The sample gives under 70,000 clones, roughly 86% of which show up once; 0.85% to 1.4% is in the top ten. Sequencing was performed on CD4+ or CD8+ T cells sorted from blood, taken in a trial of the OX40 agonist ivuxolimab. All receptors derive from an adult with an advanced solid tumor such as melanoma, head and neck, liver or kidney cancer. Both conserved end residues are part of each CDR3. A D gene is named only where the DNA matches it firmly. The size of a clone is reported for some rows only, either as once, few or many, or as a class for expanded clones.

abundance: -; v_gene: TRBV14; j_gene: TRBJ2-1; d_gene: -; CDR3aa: CASSLSGLGYYEQFF; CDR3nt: TGTGCCAGCAGCCTCAGCGGGCTAGGCTATTATGAGCAGTTCTTC
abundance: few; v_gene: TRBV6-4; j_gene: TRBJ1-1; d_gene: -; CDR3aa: CASSVERNTEAFF; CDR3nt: TGTGCCAGCAGTGTCGAAAGGAACACTGAAGCTTTCTTT
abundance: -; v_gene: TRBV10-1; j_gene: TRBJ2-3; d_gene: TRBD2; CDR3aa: CASRSAGGGPQYF; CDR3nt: TGCGCCAGCAGGAGCGCGGGAGGGGGCCCGCAGTATTTT
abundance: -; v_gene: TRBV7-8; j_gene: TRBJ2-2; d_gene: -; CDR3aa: CASSAFTGTLETGELFF; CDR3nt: TGTGCCAGCAGCGCCTTCACCGGGACCCTGGAGACCGGGGAGCTGTTTTTT
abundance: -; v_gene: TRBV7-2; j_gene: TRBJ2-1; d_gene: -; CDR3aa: CASMAGRGRRGNEQFF; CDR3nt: TGTGCCAGCATGGCGGGGCGGGGACGACGTGGCAATGAGCAGTTCTTC
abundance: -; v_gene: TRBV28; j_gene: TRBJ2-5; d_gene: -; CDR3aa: CASSLGPIMGTQYF; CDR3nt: TGTGCCAGCAGTCTCGGGCCTATCATGGGGACCCAGTACTTC
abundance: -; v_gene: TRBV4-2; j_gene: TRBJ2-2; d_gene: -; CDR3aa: CASSQASGTNTGELFF; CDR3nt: TGTGCCAGCAGCCAAGCCAGCGGGACAAACACCGGGGAGCTGTTTTTT
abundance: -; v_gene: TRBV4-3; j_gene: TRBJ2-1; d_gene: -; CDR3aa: CASSQEVGDGNEQFF; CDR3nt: TGCGCCAGCAGCCAAGAAGTTGGGGACGGCAATGAGCAGTTCTTC
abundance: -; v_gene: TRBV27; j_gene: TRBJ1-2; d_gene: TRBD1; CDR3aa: CASRLRGGTGGYTF; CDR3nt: TGTGCCAGCAGGCTTAGAGGGGGGACAGGGGGCTACACCTTC
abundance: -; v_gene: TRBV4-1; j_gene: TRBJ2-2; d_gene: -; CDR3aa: CASSQEVGRVTGELFF; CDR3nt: TGCGCCAGCAGCCAAGAAGTCGGACGCGTTACCGGGGAGCTGTTTTTT
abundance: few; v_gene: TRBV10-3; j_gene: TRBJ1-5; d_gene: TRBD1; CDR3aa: CAISNHRGRGQPQHF; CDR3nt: TGTGCCATCAGTAACCACAGGGGAAGGGGTCAGCCCCAGCATTTT
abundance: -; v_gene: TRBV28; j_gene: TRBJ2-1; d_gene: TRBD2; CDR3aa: CASIGAGARNVMNEQFF; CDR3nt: TGTGCCAGCATTGGAGCGGGAGCTCGGAATGTTATGAATGAGCAGTTCTTC
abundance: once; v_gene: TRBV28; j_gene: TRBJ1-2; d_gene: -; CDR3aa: CASNIGTRGYGYTF; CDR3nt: TGTGCCAGCAACATTGGGACCCGAGGGTATGGCTACACCTTC
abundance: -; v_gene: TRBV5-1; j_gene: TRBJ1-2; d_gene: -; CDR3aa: CASSLESGALYGYTF; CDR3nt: TGCGCCAGCAGCTTGGAGTCCGGGGCCCTTTATGGCTACACCTTC
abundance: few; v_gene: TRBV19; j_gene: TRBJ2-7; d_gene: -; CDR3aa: CASSSRHRAGYEQYF; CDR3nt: TGTGCCAGTAGTTCCCGACACCGAGCAGGATACGAGCAGTACTTC
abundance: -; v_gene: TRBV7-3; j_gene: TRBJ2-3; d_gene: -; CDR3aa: CASSPGADTQYF; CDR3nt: TGTGCCAGCAGCCCGGGGGCCGATACGCAGTATTTT
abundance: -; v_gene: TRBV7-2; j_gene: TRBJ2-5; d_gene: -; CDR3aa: CASSLDWETQYF; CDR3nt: TGTGCCAGCAGCTTAGATTGGGAGACCCAGTACTTC
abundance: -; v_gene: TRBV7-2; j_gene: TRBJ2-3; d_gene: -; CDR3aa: CASGDLFTDTQYF; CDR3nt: TGTGCCAGCGGGGACCTATTCACAGATACGCAGTATTTT
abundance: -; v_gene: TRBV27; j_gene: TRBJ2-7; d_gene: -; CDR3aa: CASSPRSATLGFSYEQYF; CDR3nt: TGTGCCAGCAGCCCCCGGTCAGCTACATTGGGCTTCTCCTACGAGCAGTACTTC
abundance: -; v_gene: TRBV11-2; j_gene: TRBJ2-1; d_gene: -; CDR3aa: CASSLGLNEQFF; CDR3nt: TGTGCCAGCAGCTTAGGGCTTAATGAGCAGTTCTTC